A single sample gave rise to the 18 T cell receptor beta chains below, sequenced in a study of T cell responses to AZD1222 COVID-19 vaccine. Here immunoSEQ multiplex PCR was the method, and the copy in TCRdb shows in-frame clones only, minus some. This sample has some 150,000 clones, with about 91% found just once. The sample consisted of peripheral blood, taken on day 0 of MenACWY control vaccination. All receptors derive from an adult in good health.

Here the CDR3 DNA reads TGCGCCAGCAGCTTGGTAGTTAATCTGGGCACAGATACGCAGTATTTT. Its protein product is CASSLVVNLGTDTQYF. This chain uses TRBV5-1 with TRBJ2-3; no firm D call. V was pared by 0 bases and J by 1 base, with 12 bases between. The CDR3 has 16 residues. CDR1 SGHRS and CDR2 YFSETQ come from the germline V gene.

V gene TRBV2 combines with J gene TRBJ2-2, with no clear D. The germline V gene has CDR1 SNHLY and CDR2 FYNNEI. Trimming shortened V by 3 bases and J by 6 bases, and 8 bases separated the two germline ends. The CDR3 has 13 amino acids. CDR3 in amino acids: CASSEVPAGELFF. In DNA form, the CDR3 reads TGTGCCAGCAGTGAGGTCCCCGCCGGGGAGCTGTTTTTT.

V gene TRBV27 combines with J gene TRBJ1-2; TRBD1 is a possible D gene (6 bases). Trimming shortened V by 0 bases and J by 0 bases, and 17 bases separated the two germline ends. The V gene's germline CDR1 is MNHEY and CDR2 SMNVEV (reference sequence). The CDR3 spans 18 residues. CDR3 DNA sequence: TGTGCCAGCAGTTTATCGGTGAGGGGGGGCGCAGCTAACTATGGCTACACCTTC. Residues: CASSLSVRGGAANYGYTF.

This clone appeared once. This chain uses TRBV7-9 with TRBJ2-2; D remains unclear. Germline CDR1 and CDR2: SEHNR and FQNEAQ (reference sequence). The V end lost 5 bases, the J end lost 6 bases, and 13 bases lay between the germline ends. The CDR3 sequence is 14 residues long. The CDR3 DNA reads as TGTGCCAGCAGCCTAAAGGCCGAGTCCGGGGAGCTGTTTTTT. It specifies CASSLKAESGELFF.

The chain employs TRBV5-1 and TRBJ2-3, with a tentative D call TRBD1 (6 bases). V lost 4 bases and J 2 bases, leaving 14 bases between the germline ends. There are 15 residues in the CDR3. In germline, CDR1 is SGHRS, CDR2 YFSETQ. CDR3 DNA: TGCGCCAGCAGCATAGGACAGATAGTCACAGATACGCAGTATTTT. It yields the protein CASSIGQIVTDTQYF.

The chain combines TRBV3-1 (or the pseudogene TRBV3-2) with TRBJ2-6; no clear D gene. The CDR3 spans 14 residues. The V end lost 3 bases, the J end lost 2 bases, and 5 bases lay between the germline ends. The germline CDR1 and CDR2 sequences are LGHDT and YNNKEL (reference sequence). The CDR3 DNA is TGTGCCAGCAGCCACCCCCCTGGGGCCAACGTCCTGACTTTC. Translated, it gives CASSHPPGANVLTF.

Only a few counts were recorded for this clone. CDR3 loop: CASSRRLAGGEEQYF. CDR3 nucleotides: TGTGCCAGCAGCAGACGACTAGCGGGAGGTGAAGAGCAGTACTTC. V gene TRBV14 combines with J gene TRBJ2-7, with 13 bases identical to TRBD2. The CDR3 consists of 15 residues. Germline assignment: CDR1 SGHDN and CDR2 FVKESK. V gave up 5 bases and J gave up 7 bases; unmatched junction bases: 8.

The chain uses TRBV7-9 and TRBJ2-2, with 9 bases fitting TRBD1. From germline, CDR1 is SEHNR and CDR2 FQNEAQ (reference sequence). Trimming took 5 bases from V and 1 from J; bases not matched to a gene: 2. The CDR3 runs to 15 residues. The CDR3 DNA reads as TGTGCCAGCAGCCAGGGACAGGGGAACACCGGGGAGCTGTTTTTT. Translation: CASSQGQGNTGELFF.

The chain recombines TRBV19 with TRBJ1-2, with D unresolved. This CDR3 is 11 amino acids long. In germline, CDR1 is LNHDA, CDR2 SQIVND (reference sequence). Trimming removed 5 bases from V and 6 bases from J, with 7 bases in between. In DNA, the CDR3 is TGTGCCAGTAGTTTCAGAAATGGCTACACCTTC. It translates to CASSFRNGYTF.

This clone was observed once. The J gene is TRBJ1-5, the V gene TRBV2; possible D gene TRBD1, 6 bases. The CDR3 consists of 15 residues. Looked up from germline, CDR1 is SNHLY and CDR2 is FYNNEI. V dropped 6 bases and J dropped 0 bases, with 12 bases sitting between them. CDR3 residues: CASSRDTYSNQPQHF. DNA of the CDR3: TGTGCCAGCAGCAGGGACACATATAGCAATCAGCCCCAGCATTTT.

In DNA form, the CDR3 reads TGTGCCAGCGGGCCCTTTACTGAAGCTTTCTTT. Translation: CASGPFTEAFF. The V gene is TRBV3-1 (or the pseudogene TRBV3-2), the J gene TRBJ1-1, with D hard to call. From germline, CDR1 is LGHDT and CDR2 YNNKEL (reference sequence). The CDR3 extends over 11 amino acids. Trimming stripped 8 bases from V and 5 bases from J, with 9 bases between.

J is TRBJ2-7 and V is TRBV9; 13 nucleotides align to TRBD2. V gave up 2 bases and J gave up 4 bases; unmatched junction bases: 0. CDR1 and CDR2 (germline): SGDLS, YYNGEE. There are 14 residues in the CDR3. The CDR3 nucleotides are TGTGCCAGCAGCGTGGGACTAGCGGGATACGAGCAGTACTTC. It specifies CASSVGLAGYEQYF.

The chain is built from TRBV29-1 and TRBJ2-5; 8 bases fit TRBD2. CDR3 size: 13 residues. The junction had 5 bases not matched to a gene; V was cut back by 3 bases and J by 5 bases. Germline V gene data show CDR1 as SQVTM and CDR2 as ANQGSEA. The CDR3 loop reads CSVEAGGRETQYF. The DNA for the CDR3 is TGCAGCGTTGAGGCGGGAGGACGCGAGACCCAGTACTTC.

The J gene is TRBJ2-1, the V gene TRBV30, with 12 bases fitting TRBD2. The CDR3 is made up of 14 amino acids. The J segment lost 9 bases and the V segment lost 5 bases, leaving 8 bases of the junction unmatched. CDR1 GTSNPN and CDR2 SVGIG come from the germline V gene (reference sequence). In nucleotides, the CDR3 is TGTGCCTGGGACCTAGCGGGAGGGAGGCGTGAGCAGTTCTTC. Protein product: CAWDLAGGRREQFF.

This rearrangement joins TRBV6-5 to TRBJ2-1; possible D gene TRBD2, 5 bases. The CDR3 extends over 13 amino acids. CDR1 and CDR2 from the germline V gene are MNHEY and SVGAGI. Trimming stripped 9 bases from V and 5 bases from J, with 14 bases between. CDR3 DNA: TGTGCCAGTAGAAGCGGACCACACAATGAGCAGTTCTTC. Its translation is CASRSGPHNEQFF.

V gene TRBV28 combines with J gene TRBJ1-5; 8 positions match TRBD1. The J segment lost 4 bases and the V segment lost 6 bases, leaving 2 bases of the junction unmatched. Germline V gene sequence: CDR1 MDHEN, CDR2 SYDVKM. CDR3 length: 13 residues. CDR3 protein: CASRRQGNQPQHF. CDR3 bases: TGTGCCAGCAGGCGACAGGGGAATCAGCCCCAGCATTTT. The whole variable domain, filled in from reference TRBV28 and TRBJ1-5, reads DVKVTQSSRYLVKRTGEKVFLECVQDMDHENMFWYRQDPGLGLRLIYFSYDVKMKEKGDIPEGYSVSREKKERFSLILESASTNQTSMYLCASRRQGNQPQHFGDGTRLSIL.

J is TRBJ2-7 and V is TRBV4-2, with 10 bases identical to TRBD2. The CDR3 runs to 18 residues. With V trimmed by 0 bases and J by 0 bases, 8 bases remained unmatched. The germline V gene has CDR1 LGHNA and CDR2 YNFKEQ. The CDR3 loop reads CASSQDVTGTSVSYEQYF. The CDR3 nucleotides are TGTGCCAGCAGCCAAGACGTGACCGGGACTAGCGTCTCCTACGAGCAGTACTTC.

The chain combines TRBV6-1 with TRBJ1-3; unclear D gene. V shed 0 bases and J shed 0 bases, with 6 bases lying between them. Per germline, CDR1 MNHNS and CDR2 SASEGT. The CDR3 contains 15 residues. The CDR3 protein is CASSEARSSGNTIYF. As DNA, the CDR3 is TGTGCCAGCAGTGAAGCGCGTAGCTCTGGAAACACCATATATTTT.